The sequence of this T cell receptor (beta chain) was determined in a study of CD8+CD57+ T cells in acquired aplastic anemia. Background on the study: The DNA of sorted CD4+ and CD8+ cells averaged roughly 3.2 ug. Study-level points and caveats: Simpson's diversity of CD8+ cells was not significantly different in patients compared with controls.

Genomic DNA was employed as the template in profiling TCR beta VDJ and CDR3. TCRdb redid the calling of the reads with MiXCR, one entry per CDR3 protein. The sample yields about 170,000 distinct CDR3 sequences, around half seen once. Germline values: CDR1 SSHAT, CDR2 FNYEAQ (reference sequence). V lost 5 bases and J lost 7; bases outside the gene matches: 7. The CDR3 extends over 14 amino acids. Patients selected for sequencing had displayed CD8+CD57+ cell expansion by flow cytometry. Severe acquired aplastic anemia was the diagnosis recorded for all patients. Prior therapy had not been administered to any patient at the time of blood sampling. This clonotype came up many times. Its antigen is not identified.

This clonotype originated in a human donor with aplastic anemia. V gene TRBV7-7 combines with J gene TRBJ2-7, with 11 positions matching TRBD1. Sequenced sample: sorted CD4+, CD8+, or CD8+CD57+ T cells (not recorded which) from PBMCs. The CDR3 nucleotides read TGTGCCAGCAGCCAGGACAGGGGGCAGGGGGAGCAGTACTTC. Its translation is CASSQDRGQGEQYF.